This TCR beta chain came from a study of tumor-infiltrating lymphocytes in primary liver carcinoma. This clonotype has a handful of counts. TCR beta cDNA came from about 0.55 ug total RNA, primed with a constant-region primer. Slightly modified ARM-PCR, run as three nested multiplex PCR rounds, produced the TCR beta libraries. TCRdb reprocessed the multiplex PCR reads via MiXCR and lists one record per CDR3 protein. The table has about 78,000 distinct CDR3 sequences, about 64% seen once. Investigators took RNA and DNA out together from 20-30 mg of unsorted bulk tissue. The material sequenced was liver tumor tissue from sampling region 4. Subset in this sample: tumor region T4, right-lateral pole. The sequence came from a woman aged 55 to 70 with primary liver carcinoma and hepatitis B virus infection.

CDR3 DNA sequence: TGTGCCAGTAGTACCCTTTACAGCACCGAGCAGTACTTC. Its protein is CASSTLYSTEQYF. The chain employs TRBV19 and TRBJ2-7; no firm D call. The V end lost 4 bases, the J end lost 6 bases, and 13 bases lay between the germline ends. The CDR3 spans 13 residues. Germline V lookup: CDR1 LNHDA, CDR2 SQIVND (reference sequence).